This T cell receptor beta chain was identified during a study of CD8+ T cells in alopecia areata. The sequencing template was cDNA reverse transcribed from extracted RNA. Method: immunoSEQ multiplex PCR; TCRdb's copy keeps in-frame clones and lacks some. The sample consists of 150,000 to 200,000 clones, under 80% of them appearing once. This sample's treatment: oral pan-JAK inhibitor, 5-10 mg twice daily. This clonotype originated in a human donor with alopecia areata. The material was CD4+ T cells sorted from blood, obtained around week 50, from a patient treated with tofacitinib.

The CDR3 DNA reads TGTGCCACCGCTCTGGGGGGGAATACCGGGGAGCTGTTTTTT. As protein: CATALGGNTGELFF. V gene TRBV15 combines with J gene TRBJ2-2, with 7 positions matching TRBD2. This CDR3 comprises 14 residues. The junction had 8 bases not matched to a gene; V was cut back by 8 bases and J by 5 bases. Germline assignment: CDR1 LNHNV and CDR2 YYDKDF (reference sequence).